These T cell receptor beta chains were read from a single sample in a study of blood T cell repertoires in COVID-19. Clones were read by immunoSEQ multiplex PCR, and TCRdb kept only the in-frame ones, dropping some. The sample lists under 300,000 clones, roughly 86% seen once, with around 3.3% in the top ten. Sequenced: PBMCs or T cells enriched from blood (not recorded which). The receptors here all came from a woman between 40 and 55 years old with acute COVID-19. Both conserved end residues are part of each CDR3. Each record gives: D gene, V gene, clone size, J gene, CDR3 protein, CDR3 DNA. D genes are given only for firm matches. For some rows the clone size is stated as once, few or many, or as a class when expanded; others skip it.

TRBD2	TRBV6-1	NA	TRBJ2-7	CASSERAGGYEQYF	TGTGCCAGCAGTGAGAGGGCGGGAGGGTACGAGCAGTACTTC
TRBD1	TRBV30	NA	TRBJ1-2	CAWSGTGDIYGYTF	TGTGCCTGGAGTGGGACAGGGGATATCTATGGCTACACCTTC
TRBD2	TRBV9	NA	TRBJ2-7	CASSVGLGLAGGPSYEQYF	TGTGCCAGCAGCGTAGGGCTGGGGCTAGCGGGAGGGCCCTCCTACGAGCAGTACTTC
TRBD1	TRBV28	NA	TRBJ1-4	CASSSVAGQTNEKLFF	TGTGCCAGCAGTTCCGTAGCGGGACAGACAAATGAAAAACTGTTTTTT
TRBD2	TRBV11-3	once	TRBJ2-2	CASSLDLSGNTGELFF	TGTGCCAGCAGCTTAGATCTTAGCGGGAATACCGGGGAGCTGTTTTTT
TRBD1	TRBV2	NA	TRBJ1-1	CASSIGRGRTEAFF	TGTGCCAGCAGTATCGGCAGGGGGCGAACTGAAGCTTTCTTT
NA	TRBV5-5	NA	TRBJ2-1	CASSWRRDEQFF	TGTGCCAGCAGCTGGAGGCGGGATGAGCAGTTCTTC
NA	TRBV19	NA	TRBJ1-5	CASSIRQTVRGQPQHF	TGTGCCAGTAGTATCCGTCAGACAGTGCGCGGTCAGCCCCAGCATTTT
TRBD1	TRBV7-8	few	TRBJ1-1	CASSLTGGTEAFF	TGTGCCAGCAGCCTAACAGGGGGCACTGAAGCTTTCTTT
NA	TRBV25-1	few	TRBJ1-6	CASSKGKGSPLHF	TGTGCCAGCAGTAAGGGGAAGGGTTCACCCCTCCACTTT
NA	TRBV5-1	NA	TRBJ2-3	CASSLSAGTQYF	TGCGCCAGCAGCTTGTCCGCCGGTACGCAGTATTTT
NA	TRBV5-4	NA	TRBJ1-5	CASSLAGNQPQHF	TGTGCCAGCAGCTTGGCAGGGAATCAGCCCCAGCATTTT
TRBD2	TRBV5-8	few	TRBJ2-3	CASSLPGLATSTDTQYF	TGTGCCAGCAGCTTGCCGGGACTAGCGACTAGCACAGATACGCAGTATTTT
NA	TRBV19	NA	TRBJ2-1	CASSQKGTSYNEQFF	TGTGCCAGTAGTCAAAAAGGGACTTCCTACAATGAGCAGTTCTTC
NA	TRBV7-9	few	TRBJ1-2	CASSLWAGEAYGYTF	TGTGCCAGCAGCTTATGGGCAGGGGAAGCCTATGGCTACACCTTC
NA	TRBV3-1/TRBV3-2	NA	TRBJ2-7	CASSPRDSYEQYF	TGTGCCAGCAGCCCCCGGGACTCCTACGAGCAGTACTTC
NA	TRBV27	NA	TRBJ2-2	CASSLEYREDTGELFF	TGTGCCAGCAGTTTGGAGTATAGGGAGGACACCGGGGAGCTGTTTTTT
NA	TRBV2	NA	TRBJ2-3	CASRLTGLSTDTQYF	TGTGCCAGCAGATTGACAGGATTAAGCACAGATACGCAGTATTTT
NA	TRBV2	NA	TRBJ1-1	CASSAGETNTEAFF	TGTGCCAGCAGTGCGGGGGAGACGAACACTGAAGCTTTCTTT
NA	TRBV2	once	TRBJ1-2	CASSGRVFSGPETNYGYTF	TGTGCCAGCAGTGGGCGCGTTTTCTCAGGGCCGGAGACTAACTATGGCTACACCTTC
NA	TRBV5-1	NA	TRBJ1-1	CASSIDTGALGTEAFF	TGCGCCAGCAGCATCGACACGGGAGCATTGGGCACTGAAGCTTTCTTT
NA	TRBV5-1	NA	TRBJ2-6	CASSLEKARSSGANVLTF	TGCGCCAGCAGCTTAGAAAAAGCACGGAGCTCTGGGGCCAACGTCCTGACTTTC
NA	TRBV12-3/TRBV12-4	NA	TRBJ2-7	CASSINQGGEQYF	TGTGCCAGCAGCATTAATCAGGGGGGCGAGCAGTACTTC
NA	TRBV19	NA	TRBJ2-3	CASSIGTFRTDTQYF	TGTGCCAGTAGTATCGGGACTTTTCGCACAGATACGCAGTATTTT
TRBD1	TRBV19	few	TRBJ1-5	CASSTGQGGWPQHF	TGTGCCAGTAGTACCGGACAGGGCGGATGGCCCCAGCATTTT
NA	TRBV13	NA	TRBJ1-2	CASSPQGLYGYTF	TGTGCCAGCAGCCCACAGGGTCTCTATGGCTACACCTTC
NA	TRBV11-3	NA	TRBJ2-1	CASSLDRRGASYNEQFF	TGTGCCAGCAGCTTAGATCGCAGGGGCGCCTCCTACAATGAGCAGTTCTTC
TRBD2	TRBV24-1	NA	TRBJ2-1	CATSGLAGGPDEQFF	TGTGCCACCAGTGGTCTAGCGGGAGGGCCTGATGAGCAGTTCTTC
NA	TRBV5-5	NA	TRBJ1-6	CASSFRGDYNSPLHF	TGTGCCAGCAGCTTTAGGGGTGATTATAATTCACCCCTCCACTTT
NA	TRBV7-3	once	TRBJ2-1	CASSLDRNNEQFF	TGTGCCAGCAGCTTAGACAGAAACAATGAGCAGTTCTTC
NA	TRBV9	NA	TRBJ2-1	CASSVDPSSYNEQFF	TGTGCCAGCAGCGTAGACCCGAGCTCCTACAATGAGCAGTTCTTC
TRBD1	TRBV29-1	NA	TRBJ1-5	CSVGTGVSQPQHF	TGCAGCGTGGGGACAGGGGTGAGTCAGCCCCAGCATTTT
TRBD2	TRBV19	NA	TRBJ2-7	CASSIRTSRSYEQYF	TGTGCCAGTAGTATTAGGACTAGCAGGTCCTACGAGCAGTACTTC
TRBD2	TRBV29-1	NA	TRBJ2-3	CSVAFATSIPDTQYF	TGCAGCGTTGCCTTCGCGACTAGCATACCAGATACGCAGTATTTT
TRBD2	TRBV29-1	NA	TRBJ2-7	CSVAGGDTYEQYF	TGCAGCGTAGCGGGAGGGGATACCTACGAGCAGTACTTC
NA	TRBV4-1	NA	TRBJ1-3	CASSLPGASGNTIYF	TGCGCCAGCAGCCTCCCTGGGGCGTCCGGAAACACCATATATTTT
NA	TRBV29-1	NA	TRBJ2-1	CSVEGGAGYNEQFF	TGCAGCGTTGAGGGCGGAGCGGGCTACAATGAGCAGTTCTTC
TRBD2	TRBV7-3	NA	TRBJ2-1	CASSKLAGDYNEQFF	TGTGCCAGCAGCAAACTAGCGGGCGATTACAATGAGCAGTTCTTC
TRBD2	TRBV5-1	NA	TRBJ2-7	CASSLASSGTEQYF	TGCGCCAGCAGCTTGGCCTCTAGCGGGACCGAGCAGTACTTC
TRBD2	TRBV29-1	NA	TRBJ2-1	CSVEAGGPHNEQFF	TGCAGCGTTGAAGCGGGAGGCCCCCACAATGAGCAGTTCTTC
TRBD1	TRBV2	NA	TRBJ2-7	CASTLDREVHEQYF	TGTGCCAGCACCCTGGACAGGGAGGTCCACGAGCAGTACTTC
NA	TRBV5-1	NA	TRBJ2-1	CASSLAEALYYNEQFF	TGCGCCAGCAGCTTGGCCGAGGCCCTATACTACAATGAGCAGTTCTTC
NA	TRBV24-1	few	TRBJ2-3	CATSSQVTDTQYF	TGTGCCACCAGTTCGCAGGTCACAGATACGCAGTATTTT